This TCR beta chain originates from a study of T cells expressing NK-cell markers. TCRdb reprocessed the 5' RACE reads, with one entry per CDR3 protein and no DNA. The sample yields 400,000 to 500,000 distinct CDR3 sequences, of which the top ten take up approximately 6.8%. Germline lookup yields CDR1 SSHAT and CDR2 FNYEAQ (reference sequence). CDR3 length: 13 residues. This clonotype was obtained from a woman between 18 and 69 years old in good health. Material: blood T cells: a sorted CD56 or NKG2C T cell subset, CD4+ or CD8+ T cells, or bulk PBMC T cells (not recorded which). J is TRBJ1-1 and V is TRBV7-7. The CDR3 loop is CASSFGLNTEAFF.